This TCR beta chain was recovered during a study of cytomegalovirus exposure and HLA in healthy donors. Study details: Some 77 million unique TCRs from HLA-typed donors were held in an early release of data. Findings and limits, study-wide: Apparent HLA restriction characterized most CMV-associated TCR beta chains in a later analysis. CMV serostatus alone was available as immune exposure information.

A word on this clone: Its antigen is undetermined.

Donors had nominal health at sampling but likely had unrecorded immune exposures. A multiplex PCR was run with 60 Vbeta primers and 13 Jbeta primers. Method: immunoSEQ multiplex PCR; TCRdb's copy keeps in-frame clones and lacks some. The data show 150,000 to 200,000 clones, around three quarters seen once. Germline V gives CDR1 MGHRA, CDR2 YSYEKL. The CDR3 is 16 amino acids. This chain links TRBV4-1 with TRBJ2-5; D perhaps matches TRBD2 (5 bases). The end of the DNA fits TRBJ2-7 better, so the J call may be wrong. The receptor's source is a middle-aged man in good health and CMV-seronegative. Sequencing was performed on PBMCs. The CDR3 reads CASSLLSDSGLYEQYF. CDR3 nucleotides: TGCGCCAGCAGCCTCCTGTCGGACTCCGGATTGTACGAGCAGTACTTC.